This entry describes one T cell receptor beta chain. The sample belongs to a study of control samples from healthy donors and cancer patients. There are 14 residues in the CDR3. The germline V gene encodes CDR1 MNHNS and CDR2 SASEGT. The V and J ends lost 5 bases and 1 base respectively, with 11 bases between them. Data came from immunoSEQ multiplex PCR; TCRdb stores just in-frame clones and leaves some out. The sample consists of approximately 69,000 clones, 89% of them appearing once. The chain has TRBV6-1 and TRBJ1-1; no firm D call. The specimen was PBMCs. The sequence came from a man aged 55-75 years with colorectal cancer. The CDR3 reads CASSPRTGNTEAFF. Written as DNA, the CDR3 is TGTGCCAGCAGTCCGCGGACCGGGAACACTGAAGCTTTCTTT.